The present T cell receptor beta chain was sequenced within a study of neurological immune-mediated disorders. Points from the study as a whole: No sharing of CDR3 amino acid sequences was observed among expanded clones across subjects, suggesting private repertoires in all groups.

The V gene's germline CDR1 is SGHRS and CDR2 YFSETQ. This CDR3 is 14 amino acids long. Trimming cost V 5 bases and J 2 bases; bases outside gene matches: 6. This clonotype was recorded many times. As yet, its antigen is unknown. Some 960,000 sorted CD4+ or CD8+ T cells made each library. The cDNA came from 5'RACE, which used 10-nucleotide random UMIs. From 15-18 subjects, over 180 million TCR-beta sequences were obtained in each sequencing run. TCRdb itself ran the 5' RACE reads through MiXCR, one entry per CDR3 protein. Here the sample spans tens of thousands of distinct CDR3 sequences, over 3.5% being singletons.

Material for sequencing was CD4+ T cells from blood. The genes are TRBV5-1 and TRBJ1-1; 7 nucleotides align to TRBD1. This TCR came from a woman aged 40 to 49 with multiple sclerosis. For the CDR3, the DNA is TGCGCCAGCAGAACGGGACAGCCAAACACTGAAGCTTTCTTT. Translating gives CASRTGQPNTEAFF.